These T cell receptor beta chains were read from a single sample in a study of beta chain features in type 1 diabetes. Assay used: immunoSEQ multiplex PCR; TCRdb lists only in-frame clones, some missing. The sample includes 450,000 to 600,000 clones, approximately 30% of them seen just once. Sequenced material: naive CD4+ T cells from blood. The receptors originated from a man aged 18-30 years in good health. The conserved cysteine and the conserved F or W are not part of the CDR3 here. Each record gives: V gene, clone size, J gene, CDR3 protein. The size entry is marked missing in some rows and otherwise reads once, few, many or a size class.

TRBV28	NA	TRBJ2-7	ASSLGLIYEQY
TRBV30	NA	TRBJ1-1	AWSPGSMNTEAF
TRBV7-9	NA	TRBJ2-5	ASSPPSKETQY
TRBV30	NA	TRBJ1-5	AWSAGGERTPQH
TRBV29-1	few	TRBJ2-7	SVDGQGVHEQY
TRBV29-1	NA	TRBJ2-3	SVEVGQGAGDTQY
TRBV4-1	NA	TRBJ2-7	ASSPLAGAGEQY
TRBV4-1	NA	TRBJ2-4	ASSQDSSGAVAKNIQY
TRBV10-3	NA	TRBJ2-7	AIRGTSGNYEQY
TRBV4-1	few	TRBJ2-5	ASSQVRETQY
TRBV10-3	few	TRBJ2-7	AISGTARPYEQY
TRBV29-1	few	TRBJ2-7	SVRTGPSYEQY
TRBV6-1	few	TRBJ2-5	ASSVRDSYFQETQY
TRBV25-1	few	TRBJ2-1	ASSRGLSNEQF
TRBV2	few	TRBJ1-1	ASRGQGNTEAF
TRBV4-2	few	TRBJ1-2	ASSQDPQGAYGYT
TRBV25-1	few	TRBJ2-1	ASSDLTSLTYNEQF